These 15 T cell receptor beta chains share one sample of origin, sequenced in a study of T-cell reconstitution after alpha-beta-depleted transplantation in children. Unique molecular identifiers were incorporated into the prepared TCRbeta library. TCRdb ran MiXCR on the PCR reads and lists one entry per CDR3 protein. This table holds approximately 270,000 distinct CDR3 sequences, more than 8% found once. Sequences were derived from PBMCs from the stem cell graft donor, sampled from the stem cell graft. The receptors stem from a human donor who donated a stem cell graft to a child with SCID.

Only a few counts were recorded for this clonotype. This rearrangement joins TRBV5-6 to TRBJ1-5; D might be TRBD1 (5 bases). This CDR3 has 15 residues. Germline V CDR1 and CDR2: SGHDT, YYEEEE. V gave up 3 bases and J gave up 2 bases, with 12 bases separating them. CDR3 region: CASSWGGGGNQPQHF. Here the CDR3 DNA reads TGTGCCAGCAGCTGGGGGGGAGGTGGCAATCAGCCCCAGCATTTT.

This clonotype was detected a few times. The genes are TRBV6-1 and TRBJ2-3, with 8 nucleotides matching TRBD1. Trimming cost V 0 bases and J 2 bases; bases outside gene matches: 7. From germline, CDR1 is MNHNS and CDR2 SASEGT. The CDR3 is made up of 17 amino acids. This chain's CDR3 is CASSEALQGALTDTQYF. Here the CDR3 DNA reads TGTGCCAGCAGTGAAGCGCTGCAGGGGGCCCTCACAGATACGCAGTATTTT.

This clonotype has ten or more counts. The chain couples TRBV2 to TRBJ1-5, with unresolved D. V lost 1 base and J lost 5, with 9 bases in between. The CDR3 runs to 14 residues. Germline values: CDR1 SNHLY, CDR2 FYNNEI. The CDR3 loop reads CASSEGTRDQPQHF. CDR3 sequence (DNA): TGTGCCAGCAGTGAAGGGACCAGAGATCAGCCCCAGCATTTT.

The V and J genes are TRBV25-1 and TRBJ2-5; 7 nucleotides align to TRBD1. The CDR3 extends over 15 amino acids. The junction had 7 bases not matched to a gene; V was cut back by 2 bases and J by 4 bases. Germline V gene sequence: CDR1 MGHDK, CDR2 SYGVNS. This CDR3 reads CASSETTGITETQYF. The CDR3 region has the DNA TGTGCCAGCAGTGAAACGACAGGGATCACAGAGACCCAGTACTTC. The variable domain in full, completed from reference TRBV25-1 and TRBJ2-5, reads EADIYQTPRYLVIGTGKKITLECSQTMGHDKMYWYQQDPGMELHLIHYSYGVNSTEKGDLSSESTVSRIRTEHFPLTLESARPSHTSQYLCASSETTGITETQYFGPGTRLLVL.

This clonotype occurred many times. The chain recombines TRBV12-3 or TRBV12-4 with TRBJ2-1; D remains ambiguous. The CDR3 consists of 14 residues. V was clipped by 0 bases and J by 6 bases, with 9 bases between them. The CDR3 nucleotides read TGTGCCAGCAGTTTAGCGCTTCCCAGCAATGAGCAGTTCTTC. Its protein product is CASSLALPSNEQFF.

The DNA of the CDR3 is TGTGCCAGCAGTCCATCCGGGACTAGCGGACCCTACGAGCAGTACTTC. Its protein is CASSPSGTSGPYEQYF. The chain combines TRBV6-1 with TRBJ2-7; TRBD2 matches at 11 bases. This CDR3 spans 16 amino acids. With V trimmed by 5 bases and J by 2 bases, 8 bases remained unmatched. Germline CDR1 MNHNS, CDR2 SASEGT.

This clonotype has a handful of counts. V is TRBV7-8 and J is TRBJ2-2, with D possibly TRBD1 on 7 matching bases. The CDR3 has 17 residues. From germline, CDR1 is SGHVS and CDR2 FQNEAQ. V lost 1 base and J 3 bases, leaving 15 bases between the germline ends. CDR3 in amino acids: CASSLESAGQYTGELFF. As DNA, the CDR3 is TGTGCCAGCAGCTTAGAATCCGCGGGACAGTACACCGGGGAGCTGTTTTTT.

This chain connects TRBV6-5 to TRBJ2-3; 9 nucleotides line up with TRBD2. The length of the CDR3 is 15 residues. The V segment lost 6 bases and the J segment 3 bases; nucleotides outside the gene matches: 7. Germline V gene data show CDR1 as MNHEY and CDR2 as SVGAGI. CDR3 sequence reads: CASRLGTSYTDTQYF. The CDR3 nucleotides are TGTGCCAGCAGATTAGGGACTAGCTATACAGATACGCAGTATTTT.

The V and J genes are TRBV5-1 and TRBJ1-2; D gene unclear. V was shortened by 5 bases and J by 1 base, with 6 bases between the two germline ends. Germline assignment: CDR1 SGHRS and CDR2 YFSETQ. CDR3 length: 12 residues. The CDR3 nucleotides are TGCGCCAGCAGTGGGAATAACTATGGCTACACCTTC. This sequence encodes CASSGNNYGYTF. Full variable domain (outside the CDR3, taken from reference TRBV5-1 and TRBJ1-2): KAGVTQTPRYLIKTRGQQVTLSCSPISGHRSVSWYQQTPGQGLQFLFEYFSETQRNKGNFPGRFSGRQFSNSRSEMNVSTLELGDSALYLCASSGNNYGYTFGSGTRLTVV.

This clonotype was seen a few times. The chain combines TRBV27 with TRBJ2-5, with D maybe TRBD2 (5 bases). Trimming stripped 4 bases from V and 4 bases from J, with 19 bases between. Germline V gene lookup returns CDR1 MNHEY and CDR2 SMNVEV (reference sequence). The CDR3 contains 16 residues. Written as DNA, the CDR3 is TGTGCCAGCAGTTCGTTCGGCCTAGCCTCCATAGAGACCCAGTACTTC. This codes for CASSSFGLASIETQYF.

The chain's CDR3 is CAISESQGLNYGYTF. CDR3 sequence (DNA): TGTGCCATCAGTGAGAGTCAGGGATTAAACTATGGCTACACCTTC. This chain uses TRBV10-3 with TRBJ1-2; D perhaps matches TRBD1 (5 bases). The germline V gene encodes CDR1 ENHRY and CDR2 SYGVKD. This CDR3 has 15 amino acids. The V end was cut by 2 bases, the J end by 2 bases, with 12 bases between.

This clonotype was seen a handful of times. The CDR3 sequence: CASSATEGKGFAPLHF. CDR3 nucleotides: TGTGCCAGCAGCGCCACGGAGGGAAAAGGATTTGCACCCCTCCACTTT. V is TRBV9 and J is TRBJ1-6; D call uncertain. The CDR3 has 16 residues. V lost 3 bases to trimming and J lost 11 bases, with 21 bases between them. Germline V lookup: CDR1 SGDLS, CDR2 YYNGEE. Combining the CDR3 with reference TRBV9 and TRBJ1-6 gives the whole variable domain DSGVTQTPKHLITATGQRVTLRCSPRSGDLSVYWYQQSLDQGLQFLIQYYNGEERAKGNILERFSAQQFPDLHSELNLSSLELGDSALYFCASSATEGKGFAPLHFGNGTRLTVT.

This clonotype came up a few times. The J gene is TRBJ2-5, the V gene TRBV2; TRBD1 is a possible D gene (5 bases). The CDR3 extends over 15 amino acids. Germline V gives CDR1 SNHLY, CDR2 FYNNEI. Trimming removed 7 bases from V and 4 bases from J, with 19 bases in between. The CDR3 is CASKQQTQGAETQYF. Here the CDR3 DNA reads TGTGCCAGCAAACAACAAACGCAGGGCGCAGAGACCCAGTACTTC. Full variable domain (rest looked up from reference TRBV2 and TRBJ2-5): EPEVTQTPSHQVTQMGQEVILRCVPISNHLYFYWYRQILGQKVEFLVSFYNNEISEKSEIFDDQFSVERPDGSNFTLKIRSTKLEDSAMYFCASKQQTQGAETQYFGPGTRLLVL.

This clonotype was counted many times. The chain is built from TRBV4-1 and TRBJ2-3; 16 positions agree with TRBD2. The V and J ends lost 4 bases and 1 base, in that order; junction bases with no gene match: 11. The CDR3 is made up of 20 amino acids. Germline V gives CDR1 MGHRA, CDR2 YSYEKL. CDR3 sequence reads: CASSLLGLAGGRLGTDTQYF. The CDR3 DNA reads TGCGCCAGCAGCCTCCTGGGACTAGCGGGGGGGCGACTGGGCACAGATACGCAGTATTTT.

This clonotype was found many times. The chain links TRBV7-6 to TRBJ2-7; 7 bases align to TRBD1. Unmatched junction bases numbered 6, after V lost 6 bases and J lost 7 bases. Germline CDR1 reads SGHVS; CDR2 reads FNYEAQ. This CDR3 comprises 12 residues. The CDR3 coding sequence is TGTGCCAGCAGGGGGGACAGACCGGAGCAGTACTTC. It codes for CASRGDRPEQYF.